This paragraph reports one TCR beta chain. Antigen unknown. This sample is drawn from a study of shared clonotypes between healthy human individuals. Study information: Ranging from 18 to 49 in age, donors were a couple of women and a few men.

Assay used: immunoSEQ multiplex PCR; TCRdb lists only in-frame clones, some missing. The sample contains 2 million to 2.5 million clones, 80% to 95% of which appear only once. The study, taken as a whole, reports: Some naive CD4 clonotypes, around 5%, turned up in common across four donors.

Germline values: CDR1 SGDLS, CDR2 YYNGEE. Germline trimming cut 3 bases from V and 5 bases from J; bases unmatched to any gene: 2. The CDR3 length is 13 residues. The sequence was obtained from a young man in good health. Some clones in this sample may be carry-over from other donors' samples. This chain joins TRBV9 and TRBJ1-2; 9 nucleotides align to TRBD1. The sequenced material came from naive CD4+ T cells from PBMCs. Documented subset: CD45RA+ positively selected. CDR3: CASSAGTGYGYTF. The CDR3 bases are TGTGCCAGCAGCGCCGGGACAGGGTATGGCTACACCTTC.